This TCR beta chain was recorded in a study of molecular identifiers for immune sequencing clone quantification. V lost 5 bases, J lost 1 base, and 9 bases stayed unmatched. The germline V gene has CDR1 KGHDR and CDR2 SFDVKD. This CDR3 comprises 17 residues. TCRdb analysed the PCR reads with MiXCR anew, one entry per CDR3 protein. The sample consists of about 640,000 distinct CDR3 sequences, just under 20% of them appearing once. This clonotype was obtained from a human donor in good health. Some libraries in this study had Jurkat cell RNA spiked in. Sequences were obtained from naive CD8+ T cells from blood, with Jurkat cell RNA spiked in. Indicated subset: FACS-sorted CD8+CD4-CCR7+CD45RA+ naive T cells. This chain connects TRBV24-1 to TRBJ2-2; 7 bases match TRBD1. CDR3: CATSGQGLSGNTGELFF. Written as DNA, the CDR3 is TGTGCCACCAGTGGACAGGGATTAAGCGGGAACACCGGGGAGCTGTTTTTT.